A single sample is the source of the 32 T cell receptor beta chains below, sequenced in a study of blood T cells in healthy people across ages. Primed by a sample-barcoded 5' primer and a J-beta primer mix, a second PCR proceeded for roughly 7 to 12 cycles. MiXCR was run by TCRdb on the 5' RACE reads, yielding one entry per CDR3 protein. The data show approximately 490,000 distinct CDR3 sequences, around 24% seen once. The sample was also linked to a second study, of T cells of mothers and their children.

Sequenced material: blood. The source of these receptors is a boy younger than 18 in good health.

This clonotype was counted a few times. CDR3 protein: CASSRRGGTSSYNEQFF. CDR3 in DNA: TGTGCCAGCAGCCGACGGGGCGGAACAAGCTCCTACAATGAGCAGTTCTTC. The rearrangement links TRBV5-4 to TRBJ2-1; D could derive from TRBD1 or TRBD2 (5 bases each). V was cut by 4 bases and J by 0 bases, with 17 bases left in between. This CDR3 comprises 17 residues. Germline values: CDR1 SGHNT, CDR2 YYREEE (reference sequence).

This clonotype was observed many times. V is TRBV7-6 and J is TRBJ2-5; D possibly corresponds to TRBD1 (6 bases). The V end was cut by 5 bases, the J end by 0 bases, with 19 bases between. The CDR3 is made up of 17 amino acids. Germline V gene lookup returns CDR1 SGHVS and CDR2 FNYEAQ. CDR3: CASSVPIGQPYQETQYF. The CDR3 DNA is TGTGCCAGCAGCGTTCCTATTGGACAGCCTTACCAAGAGACCCAGTACTTC. The complete variable domain, with remaining parts taken from reference TRBV7-6 and TRBJ2-5, reads GAGVSQSPRYKVTKRGQDVALRCDPISGHVSLYWYRQALGQGPEFLTYFNYEAQQDKSGLPNDRFSAERPEGSISTLTIQRTEQRDSAMYRCASSVPIGQPYQETQYFGPGTRLLVL.

The chain couples TRBV9 to TRBJ2-3, with 9 nucleotides matching TRBD2. Trimming took 3 bases from V and 4 from J; bases not matched to a gene: 9. The length of the CDR3 is 16 residues. From germline, CDR1 is SGDLS and CDR2 YYNGEE. The chain's CDR3 is CASSGGGGRAPDTQYF. The CDR3 bases are TGTGCCAGCAGCGGCGGGGGCGGGAGGGCCCCAGATACGCAGTATTTT.

This sequence joins TRBV29-1 and TRBJ1-2, with D perhaps TRBD1 (5 bases). V lost 4 bases to trimming and J lost 8 bases, with 11 bases between them. The CDR3 is made up of 11 amino acids. Germline V lookup: CDR1 SQVTM, CDR2 ANQGSEA. CDR3 sequence: CSVASGRGYTF. CDR3 bases: TGCAGCGTTGCGTCAGGGAGAGGCTACACCTTC.

This chain connects TRBV7-9 to TRBJ1-2; no clear D. V shed 5 bases and J shed 6 bases, with 13 bases lying between them. The CDR3 loop spans 13 amino acids. The germline V gene encodes CDR1 SEHNR and CDR2 FQNEAQ (reference sequence). In DNA, the CDR3 is TGTGCCAGCAGCCCGTCAGGTACCCATGGCTACACCTTC. Protein sequence: CASSPSGTHGYTF.

V usage is TRBV4-1 and J usage is TRBJ2-7; 14 nucleotides line up with TRBD2. This CDR3 is built from 18 residues. With 4 bases clipped from V and 1 base from J, the junction kept 9 bases outside the gene matches. Germline lookup yields CDR1 MGHRA and CDR2 YSYEKL. The CDR3 nucleotides read TGCGCCAGCAGCCCGGGACTAGCGGGAGCACTTCTGTCCTACGAGCAGTACTTC. Translating it yields CASSPGLAGALLSYEQYF.

The chain is built from TRBV11-2 and TRBJ2-5; tentatively, D is TRBD1 or TRBD2 (6 bases each). CDR3 size: 17 residues. V was trimmed by 5 bases and J by 3 bases, leaving 22 bases between them. The V gene's germline CDR1 is SGHAT and CDR2 FQNNGV. The CDR3, as DNA: TGTGCCAGCAGCGAAAGCGGTTCGGGGGCGATCGAAGAGACCCAGTACTTC. It is translated as CASSESGSGAIEETQYF.

This clonotype showed up just a few times. The rearrangement uses TRBV7-2 and TRBJ2-3, with D possibly matching TRBD2 (6 bases). Trimming removed 10 bases from V and 5 bases from J, with 19 bases in between. From germline, CDR1 is SGHTA and CDR2 FQGNSA. This CDR3 has 14 amino acids. The CDR3 coding sequence is TGTGCCACCGTCACTCCCCTCGGGGGAGATACGCAGTATTTT. Protein product: CATVTPLGGDTQYF.

V gene TRBV4-3 combines with J gene TRBJ1-2; 7 positions agree with TRBD1. CDR3 length: 17 amino acids. CDR1 is LGHNA, CDR2 YSLEER, per germline. V was clipped by 1 base and J by 0 bases; unmatched bases: 8. Here the CDR3 reads CASSQAPGTATNYGYTF. In DNA, the CDR3 is TGCGCCAGCAGCCAAGCGCCCGGGACAGCAACTAACTATGGCTACACCTTC.

This clonotype was recorded a few times. The chain couples TRBV7-3 to TRBJ2-7, with a tentative D call TRBD2 (6 bases). This CDR3 contains 15 residues. Per the germline V gene, CDR1 is SGHTA and CDR2 is FQGTGA. Trimming stripped 3 bases from V and 5 bases from J, with 17 bases between. Here the CDR3 reads CASSFPLGGPDEQYF. CDR3 bases: TGTGCCAGCAGCTTCCCGTTGGGAGGACCCGACGAGCAGTACTTC. The full variable domain, its missing parts supplied by reference TRBV7-3 and TRBJ2-7, is GAGVSQTPSNKVTEKGKYVELRCDPISGHTALYWYRQSLGQGPEFLIYFQGTGAADDSGLPNDRFFAVRPEGSVSTLKIQRTERGDSAVYLCASSFPLGGPDEQYFGPGTRLTVT.

The V gene is TRBV7-2, the J gene TRBJ1-4; weak D call: TRBD1 (5 bases). CDR1 is SGHTA and CDR2 is FQGNSA in the germline V gene. V lost 5 bases to trimming and J lost 5 bases, with 15 bases between them. The CDR3 has 15 amino acids. The CDR3 DNA reads TGTGCCAGCAGCAGCATGCGGGGGGAGAATGAAAAACTGTTTTTT. Translation gives CASSSMRGENEKLFF.

The rearrangement joins TRBV7-2 to TRBJ2-3, with 8 bases matching TRBD2. Germline V gives CDR1 SGHTA, CDR2 FQGNSA. With 3 bases clipped from V and 4 bases from J, the junction kept 6 bases outside the gene matches. The CDR3 totals 15 residues. The CDR3 DNA sequence: TGTGCCAGCAGCTTTAGCGGGGTCGATTCAGATACGCAGTATTTT. Protein product: CASSFSGVDSDTQYF.

This chain connects TRBV2 to TRBJ1-6; 8 nucleotides line up with TRBD1. The CDR3 extends over 13 amino acids. Germline V gene data show CDR1 as SNHLY and CDR2 as FYNNEI. The junction had 2 bases not matched to a gene; V was cut back by 10 bases and J by 3 bases. CDR3 amino acids: CATGQGYNSPLHF. CDR3 bases: TGTGCCACAGGACAGGGCTATAATTCACCCCTCCACTTT.

V and J are TRBV10-3 and TRBJ1-3; 7 bases align to TRBD1. Germline values: CDR1 ENHRY, CDR2 SYGVKD. The CDR3 extends over 15 amino acids. The ends lost 2 bases at V and 3 bases at J; junction bases unmatched: 4. The CDR3 DNA is TGTGCCATCAGTGAGGAACAGGGGATTGGAAACACCATATATTTT. This translates into CAISEEQGIGNTIYF.

This clonotype was observed a handful of times. J is TRBJ2-2 and V is TRBV15; D might be TRBD1 (6 bases). This CDR3 region has 19 residues. Trimming removed 0 bases at V and 6 bases at J, with 23 bases between. Germline V gene lookup returns CDR1 LNHNV and CDR2 YYDKDF (reference sequence). The DNA of the CDR3 is TGTGCCACCAGCAGAGATCGGGGCAGGGGTCGGCTTGGCGCCGGGGAGCTGTTTTTT. The encoded protein is CATSRDRGRGRLGAGELFF.

J is TRBJ1-6 and V is TRBV4-1, with 9 bases identical to TRBD1. V gave up 6 bases and J gave up 5 bases; unmatched junction bases: 5. Germline V lookup: CDR1 MGHRA, CDR2 YSYEKL. The length of the CDR3 is 15 residues. For the CDR3, the DNA is TGCGCCAGCAGGTGGGGACAGGGTGATAATTCACCCCTCCACTTT. It is translated as CASRWGQGDNSPLHF.

This chain links TRBV7-2 with TRBJ2-5; D may match TRBD1 or TRBD2 (5 bases each). The germline V and J ends were trimmed by 4 bases and 5 bases, with 17 bases remaining between them. Germline values: CDR1 SGHTA, CDR2 FQGNSA. CDR3 length: 15 amino acids. This chain's CDR3 is CASSSIGGRGETQYF. The CDR3 DNA reads TGTGCCAGCAGCTCCATTGGGGGTCGGGGTGAGACCCAGTACTTC. Together with reference TRBV7-2 and TRBJ2-5, the CDR3 gives the full variable domain: GAGVSQSPSNKVTEKGKDVELRCDPISGHTALYWYRQSLGQGLEFLIYFQGNSAPDKSGLPSDRFSAERTGGSVSTLTIQRTQQEDSAVYLCASSSIGGRGETQYFGPGTRLLVL.

The chain has TRBV9 and TRBJ2-7; 13 bases match TRBD2. This CDR3 contains 15 residues. Germline V gene sequence: CDR1 SGDLS, CDR2 YYNGEE. With V trimmed by 0 bases and J by 6 bases, 3 bases remained unmatched. The CDR3 is CASSVGTSGSGEQYF. CDR3 bases: TGTGCCAGCAGCGTAGGGACTAGCGGGAGTGGCGAGCAGTACTTC. The complete variable domain, with remaining parts taken from reference TRBV9 and TRBJ2-7, reads DSGVTQTPKHLITATGQRVTLRCSPRSGDLSVYWYQQSLDQGLQFLIQYYNGEERAKGNILERFSAQQFPDLHSELNLSSLELGDSALYFCASSVGTSGSGEQYFGPGTRLTVT.

The chain carries TRBV28 and TRBJ2-5, with 10 bases fitting TRBD1. The end of the DNA aligns better with TRBJ2-1, so the J call may be wrong. The germline V gene encodes CDR1 MDHEN and CDR2 SYDVKM. This CDR3 region has 16 residues. CDR3 nucleotide sequence: TGTGCCAGCAGTCAAGGCCGAAGGACAGGGGGCAATGAGCAGTTCTTC. Residues: CASSQGRRTGGNEQFF.

This clonotype occurred a few times. The V call is TRBV4-3, the J call TRBJ2-1; 8 nucleotides align to TRBD1. This CDR3 spans 17 amino acids. With V trimmed by 0 bases and J by 9 bases, 13 bases remained unmatched. CDR1 LGHNA and CDR2 YSLEER come from the germline V gene. This CDR3 reads CASSQEKPGGYLLEQFF. In nucleotides, the CDR3 is TGCGCCAGCAGCCAAGAAAAGCCAGGGGGCTATCTGCTTGAGCAGTTCTTC.

This chain links TRBV28 with TRBJ2-1, with 7 bases matching TRBD1. After removal of 5 bases from V and 1 base from J, the junction contained 5 bases not matched to a gene. The V gene's germline CDR1 is MDHEN and CDR2 SYDVKM. The length of the CDR3 is 15 residues. This CDR3 reads CASSVPGQSYNEQFF. CDR3 bases: TGTGCCAGCAGTGTTCCGGGACAGTCCTACAATGAGCAGTTCTTC.

Regarding this clonotype: A junction end diverges from the germline sequence, so it may reflect a read error. The V and J genes are TRBV28 and TRBJ2-1, with TRBD1 matching 7 bases. The CDR3 is 18 residues long. Germline V lookup: CDR1 MDHEN, CDR2 SYDVKM. CDR3 bases: TGTGCCAGCAGGCCCATAGTTATAAGGCAGGGGGTATACAATGAGCACTTCTTC. It encodes CASRPIVIRQGVYNEHFF.

The sample holds a few counts of this clonotype. The V and J genes are TRBV20-1 and TRBJ2-5, with 16 nucleotides matching TRBD2. The CDR3 spans 15 residues. The trim removed 4 bases at V and 5 bases at J, leaving 4 bases unmatched. Germline CDR1 reads DFQATT; CDR2 reads SNEGSKA (reference sequence). This CDR3 is CSAKGLAGGWETQYF. The CDR3, as DNA: TGCAGTGCTAAGGGACTAGCGGGAGGGTGGGAGACCCAGTACTTC.

V usage is TRBV13 and J usage is TRBJ1-1; 7 nucleotides agree with TRBD1. Germline CDR1 PRHDT, CDR2 FYEKMQ (reference sequence). After removal of 5 bases from V and 3 bases from J, the junction contained 6 bases not matched to a gene. The CDR3 runs to 14 residues. The CDR3 DNA reads TGTGCCAGCAGCCCAGGGGGGATAGACACTGAAGCTTTCTTT. It specifies CASSPGGIDTEAFF.

The J gene is TRBJ1-5, the V gene TRBV9; weak D call: TRBD1 (5 bases). The CDR3 has 15 residues. Germline V CDR1 and CDR2: SGDLS, YYNGEE. Trimming stripped 4 bases from V and 6 bases from J, with 17 bases between. This CDR3 is CASSPEGAPGQPQHF. The CDR3 nucleotides read TGTGCCAGCAGCCCCGAAGGGGCTCCTGGTCAGCCCCAGCATTTT.

This clonotype was observed a handful of times. The genes are TRBV20-1 and TRBJ2-3; D call uncertain. The V gene's germline CDR1 is DFQATT and CDR2 SNEGSKA (reference sequence). CDR3 length equals 11 residues. CDR3: CSVNKADTQYF. CDR3 in DNA: TGCAGCGTTAACAAGGCAGATACGCAGTATTTT.

The V and J genes are TRBV4-3 and TRBJ2-7, with D possibly being TRBD1 (5 bases). The V gene's germline CDR1 is LGHNA and CDR2 YSLEER. Between the trimmed V and J ends, which lost 1 base and 2 bases, there was a span of 9 bases. This CDR3 spans 14 amino acids. The chain's CDR3 is CASSQARRAYEQYF. The DNA for the CDR3 is TGCGCCAGCAGCCAAGCTCGCAGGGCCTACGAGCAGTACTTC.

Regarding this clonotype: An end of the junction does not agree with germline; a read error may underlie this. The chain carries TRBV20-1 and TRBJ2-7, with TRBD2 identical over 14 bases. CDR1 and CDR2 from the germline V gene are DFQATT and SNEGSKA (reference sequence). The CDR3 is made up of 16 amino acids. The CDR3 here is CSARVVTSGGGNEQSF. DNA for the CDR3: TGCAGTGCCCGAGTGGTGACTAGCGGGGGGGGGAATGAGCAGTCCTTC.

This chain uses TRBV10-3 with TRBJ2-3; 9 bases map to TRBD1. Per the germline V gene, CDR1 is ENHRY and CDR2 is SYGVKD. Trimming at V came to 3 bases and at J to 4 bases, leaving 5 bases not matched to a gene. The CDR3 covers 15 residues. CDR3 region: CAISDPGQGADTQYF. CDR3 nucleotide sequence: TGTGCCATCAGTGATCCGGGACAGGGCGCAGATACGCAGTATTTT.

This clonotype was recorded a few times. The rearrangement joins TRBV19 to TRBJ2-2, with D unresolved. The CDR3 is 14 residues long. From germline, CDR1 is LNHDA and CDR2 SQIVND (reference sequence). The V gene lost 3 bases and the J gene lost 2 bases, with 7 bases spanning the gap. CDR3 bases: TGTGCCAGTAGTATGGGCGGAAACACCGGGGAGCTGTTTTTT. Its translation: CASSMGGNTGELFF.

Written as DNA, the CDR3 is TGTGCCAGCAGCTTAGGGACGACTGGCGGCGAGCAGTACTTC. Protein product: CASSLGTTGGEQYF. The chain couples TRBV5-8 to TRBJ2-5; D may match TRBD1 or TRBD2 (5 bases each). The J call may be mistaken, given a closer DNA end match to TRBJ2-7. Germline V gene lookup returns CDR1 SGHTS and CDR2 YDEGEE. The CDR3 contains 14 residues.

This clonotype was recorded many times. The chain recombines TRBV9 with TRBJ2-7; 10 bases line up with TRBD2. Germline V gives CDR1 SGDLS, CDR2 YYNGEE. The CDR3 is 16 residues long. After removal of 0 bases from V and 2 bases from J, the junction contained 5 bases not matched to a gene. The CDR3 protein is CASSVETSGNPYEQYF. The CDR3 DNA reads TGTGCCAGCAGCGTAGAAACTAGCGGGAACCCCTACGAGCAGTACTTC. Combining the CDR3 with reference TRBV9 and TRBJ2-7 gives the whole variable domain DSGVTQTPKHLITATGQRVTLRCSPRSGDLSVYWYQQSLDQGLQFLIQYYNGEERAKGNILERFSAQQFPDLHSELNLSSLELGDSALYFCASSVETSGNPYEQYFGPGTRLTVT.